Listed below are T cell receptor beta chains from one sample, sequenced in a study of T cells in localized non-small cell lung cancer. Using immunoSEQ multiplex PCR, the repertoire was profiled, and TCRdb retains in-frame clones only, with some absent. The table has tens of thousands of clones, more than 80% seen once. Specimen: peripheral blood, collected before any cancer treatment. These receptors all come from a female donor older than 55 with stage I lung adenocarcinoma. Each CDR3 is given with its conserved first and last residue. A D gene is named only where the DNA matches it firmly.

V gene	D gene	J gene	CDR3 protein	CDR3 DNA
TRBV4-2	TRBD2	TRBJ2-5	CASSQDRTSGAETQYF	TGTGCCAGCAGCCAAGATAGGACTAGCGGGGCAGAGACCCAGTACTTC
TRBV9	TRBD1	TRBJ1-3	CASSVEPGQGSPGNTIYF	TGTGCCAGCAGCGTAGAACCGGGACAGGGGTCCCCTGGAAACACCATATATTTT
TRBV6-6	-	TRBJ1-2	CASSYSGRAHYGYTF	TGTGCCAGCAGTTACTCAGGCAGGGCCCACTATGGCTACACCTTC
TRBV23-1	-	TRBJ2-5	CASKLTPTIETQYF	TGCGCCAGCAAGCTGACTCCCACGATAGAGACCCAGTACTTC
TRBV5-1	-	TRBJ2-5	CASSLVTGQETQYF	TGCGCCAGCAGCTTGGTGACAGGTCAAGAGACCCAGTACTTC
TRBV10-3	-	TRBJ2-7	CAISDPLRMGSYEQYF	TGTGCCATCAGTGACCCGCTCCGGATGGGGTCCTACGAGCAGTACTTC
TRBV28	-	TRBJ1-1	CASTQPRAQGWTEAFF	TGTGCCAGCACCCAGCCCCGGGCCCAAGGTTGGACTGAAGCTTTCTTT
TRBV11-2	-	TRBJ2-3	CASSQGQTITDTQYF	TGTGCCAGCAGCCAAGGACAGACGATCACAGATACGCAGTATTTT
TRBV19	-	TRBJ2-3	CASSMSGSTDTQYF	TGTGCCAGTAGTATGTCAGGGAGCACAGATACGCAGTATTTT
TRBV4-2	TRBD2	TRBJ2-3	CASSPIARWRGVGVPDTQYF	TGTGCCAGCAGCCCGATAGCTAGGTGGCGGGGGGTCGGGGTACCAGATACGCAGTATTTT
TRBV19	-	TRBJ1-2	CASQTGSSNYGYTF	TGTGCCAGCCAAACGGGATCGAGTAACTATGGCTACACCTTC
TRBV2	-	TRBJ2-5	CASSIDSKETQYF	TGTGCCAGCTCAATAGACAGTAAAGAGACCCAGTACTTC
TRBV5-1	-	TRBJ1-3	CASSLEGRTGNTIYF	TGCGCCAGCAGCTTGGAAGGGCGAACGGGAAACACCATATATTTT
TRBV18	-	TRBJ2-1	CASSPPVGGGSYNEQFF	TGTGCCAGCTCACCACCGGTGGGGGGGGGCAGTTACAATGAGCAGTTCTTC
TRBV11-3	TRBD1	TRBJ2-1	CASSYGQGAENEQFF	TGTGCCAGCAGCTATGGACAGGGGGCGGAAAATGAGCAGTTCTTC
TRBV19	-	TRBJ2-3	CASSLNGGDTQYF	TGTGCCAGTAGCCTCAACGGGGGAGATACGCAGTATTTT
TRBV4-1	-	TRBJ1-3	CASSQVTGIISGNTIYF	TGCGCCAGCAGCCAAGTTACAGGCATTATCTCTGGAAACACCATATATTTT